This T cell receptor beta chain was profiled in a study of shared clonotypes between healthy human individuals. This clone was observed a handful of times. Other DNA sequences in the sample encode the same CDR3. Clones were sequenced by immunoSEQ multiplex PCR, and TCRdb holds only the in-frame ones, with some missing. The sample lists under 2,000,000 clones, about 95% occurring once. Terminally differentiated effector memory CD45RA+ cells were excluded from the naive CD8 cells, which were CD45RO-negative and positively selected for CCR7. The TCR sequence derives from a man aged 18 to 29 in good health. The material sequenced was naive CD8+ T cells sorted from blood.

CDR3 coding DNA: TGTGCCAGCAGTTACGGACAGGGGTCGGAGACCCAGTACTTC. It is translated as CASSYGQGSETQYF. The J gene is TRBJ2-5, the V gene TRBV6-5; TRBD1 aligns across 9 bases. Looked up from germline, CDR1 is MNHEY and CDR2 is SVGAGI. The CDR3 has 14 residues. V was clipped by 2 bases and J by 5 bases; unmatched bases: 3.